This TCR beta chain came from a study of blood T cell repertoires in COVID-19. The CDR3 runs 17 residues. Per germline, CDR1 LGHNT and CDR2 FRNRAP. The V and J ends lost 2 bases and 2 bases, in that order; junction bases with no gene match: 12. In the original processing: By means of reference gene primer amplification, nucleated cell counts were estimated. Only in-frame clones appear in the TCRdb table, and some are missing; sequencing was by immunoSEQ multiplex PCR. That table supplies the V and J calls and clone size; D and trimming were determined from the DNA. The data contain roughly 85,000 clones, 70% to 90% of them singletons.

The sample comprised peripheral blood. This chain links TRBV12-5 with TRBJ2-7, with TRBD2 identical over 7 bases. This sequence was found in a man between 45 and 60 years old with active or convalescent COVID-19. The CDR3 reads CASGLSLTSSLAYEQYF. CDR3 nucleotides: TGTGCTAGTGGTTTGTCTTTGACTAGCTCTTTAGCCTACGAGCAGTACTTC. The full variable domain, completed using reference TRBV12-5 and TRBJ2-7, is DARVTQTPRHKVTEMGQEVTMRCQPILGHNTVFWYRQTMMQGLELLAYFRNRAPLDDSGMPKDRFSAEMPDATLATLKIQPSEPRDSAVYFCASGLSLTSSLAYEQYFGPGTRLTVT.